What follows are 28 T cell receptor beta chains derived from one specimen sequenced in a study of T cells in tumors after PD-1 blockade. Profiled with immunoSEQ multiplex PCR; TCRdb holds only in-frame clones, not every one. The table has about 2,600 clones, around two thirds seen once. The sample was tumor tissue, taken after anti-PD-1 treatment. The receptors were sampled from a human donor with basal cell carcinoma.

The chain couples TRBV7-3 to TRBJ2-1; 13 bases fit TRBD2. Germline assignment: CDR1 SGHTA and CDR2 FQGTGA. The CDR3 length is 20 residues. V lost 4 bases and J lost 6; bases outside the gene matches: 18. CDR3 region: CASSSRPVGGTSGIFNEQFF. The CDR3 nucleotides read TGTGCCAGCAGCTCCCGGCCGGTAGGCGGGACTAGCGGGATTTTCAATGAGCAGTTCTTC.

The chain recombines TRBV21-1 with TRBJ1-2; TRBD1, the table's D call, lacks a check against the DNA. TRBV21-1 has pseudogene status. The length of the CDR3 is 15 residues. CDR3 in amino acids: CASSEGQGSFYGYTF. The DNA for the CDR3 is TGTGCCAGCAGCGAAGGACAGGGTTCTTTTTATGGCTACACCTTC.

The chain combines TRBV7-9 with TRBJ2-7; 9 bases match TRBD2. The ends lost 2 bases at V and 1 base at J; junction bases unmatched: 9. The CDR3 consists of 17 residues. Looked up from germline, CDR1 is SEHNR and CDR2 is FQNEAQ (reference sequence). The CDR3 here is CASSLSRIAGVSYEQYF. The CDR3 bases are TGTGCCAGCAGCTTATCCCGGATAGCGGGAGTGTCCTACGAGCAGTACTTC.

The chain couples TRBV29-1 to TRBJ2-5; possible D gene TRBD1, 5 bases. There are 12 residues in the CDR3. Germline CDR1 is SQVTM and CDR2 is ANQGSEA. V lost 8 bases and J 2 bases, leaving 12 bases between the germline ends. CDR3 loop: CSTAPGQETQYF. The DNA for the CDR3 is TGCAGCACAGCTCCAGGGCAAGAGACCCAGTACTTC.

The chain couples TRBV6-5 to TRBJ1-4, with D maybe TRBD1 (6 bases). The CDR3 is 14 residues long. CDR1 and CDR2 from the germline V gene are MNHEY and SVGAGI. Trimming removed 6 bases from V and 7 bases from J, with 15 bases in between. CDR3 sequence reads: CASSTGRGSEKLFF. CDR3 coding DNA: TGTGCCAGCAGCACAGGGCGAGGGAGTGAAAAACTGTTTTTT.

This rearrangement joins TRBV19 to TRBJ2-7, with D maybe TRBD1 (6 bases). Trimming shortened V by 10 bases and J by 2 bases, and 15 bases separated the two germline ends. The CDR3 runs to 13 residues. Germline values: CDR1 LNHDA, CDR2 SQIVND (reference sequence). The CDR3 sequence: CATSQGHPYEQYF. The CDR3 nucleotides read TGTGCCACCTCACAGGGACATCCCTACGAGCAGTACTTC.

The rearrangement uses TRBV7-8 and TRBJ2-7; D is unclear. Germline CDR1 is SGHVS and CDR2 is FQNEAQ. This CDR3 comprises 12 residues. The ends were cut back, 1 base at V and 7 bases at J, with 8 bases in the middle. The CDR3 DNA reads TGTGCCAGCAGCTTAGGGACGCGGGAGCAGTACTTC. Its protein is CASSLGTREQYF.

The chain employs TRBV10-3 and TRBJ2-1; TRBD2 agrees at 16 bases. Per the germline V gene, CDR1 is ENHRY and CDR2 is SYGVKD. The CDR3 is 17 amino acids. J was trimmed by 9 bases and V by 2 bases; bases with no gene match: 7. The CDR3 coding sequence is TGTGCCATCAGTGAGCCTGGGACTAGCGGGAGGGCCAGTGAGCAGTTCTTC. As protein: CAISEPGTSGRASEQFF.

This clone was seen a single time. The V gene is TRBV4-1, the J gene TRBJ2-5; tentatively, D is TRBD1 (7 bases). From germline, CDR1 is MGHRA and CDR2 YSYEKL. Trimming took off 0 bases at V and 5 bases at J, with 19 bases between the two ends. The CDR3 sequence is 17 residues long. The CDR3 DNA follows: TGCGCCAGCAGCCAAGATGCGGGACAGAACTACAGGGAGACCCAGTACTTC. It specifies CASSQDAGQNYRETQYF.

V is TRBV5-8 and J is TRBJ1-4, with 8 bases matching TRBD1. Germline CDR1 is SGHTS and CDR2 is YDEGEE. The CDR3 runs to 14 residues. The J segment lost 10 bases and the V segment lost 3 bases, leaving 8 bases of the junction unmatched. The CDR3 spells CASSSAQGAGKLFF. The CDR3 DNA reads TGTGCCAGCAGCTCGGCCCAGGGGGCGGGAAAACTGTTTTTT.

This clone is classed as large. The rearrangement uses TRBV9 and TRBJ2-2; 7 bases match TRBD1. Germline V gives CDR1 SGDLS, CDR2 YYNGEE. The CDR3 sequence is 17 residues long. Unmatched junction bases numbered 8, after V lost 3 bases and J lost 0 bases. The CDR3 DNA sequence: TGTGCCAGCAGCGCCTCCGGGACAGATCCGAACACCGGGGAGCTGTTTTTT. It specifies CASSASGTDPNTGELFF. Using reference TRBV9 and TRBJ2-2 for the parts outside the CDR3, the full variable domain is DSGVTQTPKHLITATGQRVTLRCSPRSGDLSVYWYQQSLDQGLQFLIQYYNGEERAKGNILERFSAQQFPDLHSELNLSSLELGDSALYFCASSASGTDPNTGELFFGEGSRLTVL.

The chain joins TRBV9 to TRBJ2-1; 7 bases align to TRBD2. The CDR3 is 15 residues long. In germline, CDR1 is SGDLS, CDR2 YYNGEE. The trim removed 4 bases at V and 2 bases at J, leaving 6 bases unmatched. CDR3 DNA: TGTGCCAGCAGCCCCCGGCTAGCGGCCTACAATGAGCAGTTCTTC. Amino acid sequence: CASSPRLAAYNEQFF.

This sequence joins TRBV18 and TRBJ2-2, with 9 bases lining up with TRBD1. CDR1 is KGHSH, CDR2 LQKENI, per germline. The CDR3 has 15 amino acids. Germline trimming cut 3 bases from V and 6 bases from J; bases unmatched to any gene: 5. The CDR3 here is CASSPGTGYAGELFF. CDR3 sequence (DNA): TGTGCCAGCTCACCCGGGACAGGGTACGCCGGGGAGCTGTTTTTT.

This clone was detected only a few times. This sequence joins TRBV2 and TRBJ2-5, with 7 nucleotides matching TRBD2. J lost 1 base, V lost 7 bases, and 12 bases had no gene match. CDR1 and CDR2 from the germline V gene are SNHLY and FYNNEI. CDR3 length: 16 residues. DNA of the CDR3: TGTGCCAGCACCCTCGAGGCTAGCGGCTTCCAAGAGACCCAGTACTTC. Amino acid sequence: CASTLEASGFQETQYF.

The chain couples TRBV28 to TRBJ1-6, with D maybe TRBD1 (5 bases). With 4 bases removed from V and 4 bases from J, the gap between germline ends came to 14 bases. Per the germline V gene, CDR1 is MDHEN and CDR2 is SYDVKM. The CDR3 is 16 amino acids. CDR3 protein: CASSSGSQGYNSPLHF. In DNA form, the CDR3 reads TGTGCCAGCAGTTCCGGGTCCCAGGGTTATAATTCACCCCTCCACTTT.

The chain combines TRBV5-1 with TRBJ2-7; D not certain. The germline gives CDR1 SGHRS, CDR2 YFSETQ. CDR3 size: 16 residues. V was pared by 0 bases and J by 3 bases, with 16 bases between. The CDR3 DNA follows: TGCGCCAGCAGCTTGGTACGGAGAAATAGCCTCTACGAGCAGTACTTC. Amino acid sequence: CASSLVRRNSLYEQYF.

This clone was seen a single time. This chain joins TRBV3-1 (or the pseudogene TRBV3-2) and TRBJ2-1; 14 positions match TRBD2. Germline loops: CDR1 LGHDT, CDR2 YNNKEL (reference sequence). The CDR3 runs to 16 residues. The V segment lost 6 bases and the J segment 8 bases; nucleotides outside the gene matches: 9. The CDR3 DNA is TGTGCCAGCAGTCCCATGACTAGCGGGAGGGCAGATGAGCAGTTCTTC. It codes for CASSPMTSGRADEQFF.

In its sample, this clone was seen a few times. This rearrangement joins TRBV10-2 to TRBJ1-2, with 7 positions matching TRBD1. CDR1 is WSHSY, CDR2 SAAADI, per germline. The CDR3 has 13 residues. Trimming at V came to 3 bases and at J to 6 bases, leaving 4 bases not matched to a gene. The CDR3 region is CASSEQGRNGYTF. CDR3 in DNA: TGCGCCAGCAGTGAACAGGGGAGGAATGGCTACACCTTC.

The CDR3 reads CASSLGPPYEQYF. The CDR3 region has the DNA TGTGCCAGCAGTTTGGGACCTCCCTACGAGCAGTACTTC. The V call is TRBV28, the J call TRBJ2-7, with D perhaps assigned TRBD1 or TRBD2 (5 bases each). The CDR3 contains 13 residues. The V gene lost 3 bases and the J gene lost 2 bases, with 8 bases spanning the gap. Germline V gene lookup returns CDR1 MDHEN and CDR2 SYDVKM.

The rearrangement uses TRBV19 and TRBJ2-7; TRBD2 matches at 7 bases. The CDR3 covers 13 residues. Germline CDR1 and CDR2: LNHDA and SQIVND (reference sequence). After removal of 7 bases from V and 2 bases from J, the junction contained 5 bases not matched to a gene. In nucleotides, the CDR3 is TGTGCCAGTACTCCGAGCGGGACCTACGAGCAGTACTTC. It is translated as CASTPSGTYEQYF. Based on the CDR3 plus reference TRBV19 and TRBJ2-7, the full variable domain is DGGITQSPKYLFRKEGQNVTLSCEQNLNHDAMYWYRQDPGQGLRLIYYSQIVNDFQKGDIAEGYSVSREKKESFPLTVTSAQKNPTAFYLCASTPSGTYEQYFGPGTRLTVT.

The chain recombines TRBV2 with TRBJ1-1; D is undetermined. The CDR3 length is 19 residues. V dropped 5 bases and J dropped 1 base, with 26 bases sitting between them. The germline CDR1 and CDR2 sequences are SNHLY and FYNNEI. The CDR3 DNA reads TGTGCCAGCAGTTTACCCATCCTGTCCGACGGCTCAGGGAACACTGAAGCTTTCTTT. Translated: CASSLPILSDGSGNTEAFF.

The V and J genes are TRBV2 and TRBJ2-1, with D perhaps matching TRBD2 (6 bases). Germline V CDR1 and CDR2: SNHLY, FYNNEI. V lost 2 bases to trimming and J lost 6 bases, with 20 bases between them. The length of the CDR3 is 17 residues. As DNA, the CDR3 is TGTGCCAGCAGTGAAAGGGGAGGACTCTTTCGCACCAATGAGCAGTTCTTC. Protein sequence: CASSERGGLFRTNEQFF.

The chain joins TRBV28 to TRBJ2-7; D remains ambiguous. Trimming stripped 2 bases from V and 3 bases from J, with 14 bases between. Germline-derived CDR1 and CDR2 are MDHEN and SYDVKM. The CDR3 consists of 15 residues. The CDR3 loop reads CASSLVRSGYYEQYF. The CDR3 DNA reads TGTGCCAGCAGTTTAGTTCGGTCAGGCTACTACGAGCAGTACTTC. The variable domain in full, completed from reference TRBV28 and TRBJ2-7, reads DVKVTQSSRYLVKRTGEKVFLECVQDMDHENMFWYRQDPGLGLRLIYFSYDVKMKEKGDIPEGYSVSREKKERFSLILESASTNQTSMYLCASSLVRSGYYEQYFGPGTRLTVT.

The rearrangement joins TRBV28 to TRBJ1-1; D unclear. V dropped 2 bases and J dropped 0 bases, with 10 bases sitting between them. This CDR3 spans 15 amino acids. Germline V CDR1 and CDR2: MDHEN, SYDVKM. As DNA, the CDR3 is TGTGCCAGCAGTTTACTCGGCGCCATGAACACTGAAGCTTTCTTT. Protein sequence: CASSLLGAMNTEAFF.

The chain links TRBV19 to TRBJ1-5; tentative D call: TRBD1 (6 bases). Germline V gene sequence: CDR1 LNHDA, CDR2 SQIVND (reference sequence). V lost 0 bases and J 2 bases, leaving 11 bases between the germline ends. This CDR3 is 16 amino acids long. The CDR3 reads CASSIDRGGGNQPQHF. The CDR3 DNA is TGTGCCAGTAGTATAGACAGGGGTGGGGGCAATCAGCCCCAGCATTTT. Variable domain in full (rest from reference TRBV19 and TRBJ1-5): DGGITQSPKYLFRKEGQNVTLSCEQNLNHDAMYWYRQDPGQGLRLIYYSQIVNDFQKGDIAEGYSVSREKKESFPLTVTSAQKNPTAFYLCASSIDRGGGNQPQHFGDGTRLSIL.

V gene TRBV7-2 combines with J gene TRBJ2-7; 7 bases match TRBD2. CDR1 is SGHTA, CDR2 FQGNSA, per germline. V trimming: 6 bases; J trimming: 3 bases; junction bases outside the gene matches: 11. This CDR3 is 15 amino acids long. In DNA form, the CDR3 reads TGTGCCAGCAGTCCCTCTTTGGGGAGGGGCTACGAGCAGTACTTC. The encoded protein is CASSPSLGRGYEQYF.

The chain employs TRBV10-3 and TRBJ2-7, with D possibly TRBD1 on 6 matching bases. Germline assignment: CDR1 ENHRY and CDR2 SYGVKD. Trimming stripped 4 bases from V and 4 bases from J, with 11 bases between. CDR3 size: 13 residues. The CDR3 sequence is CAISGTVVYEQYF. CDR3 DNA: TGTGCCATCAGTGGGACAGTAGTATACGAGCAGTACTTC.

The chain has TRBV5-1 and TRBJ2-2; no reliable D call. Germline CDR1 reads SGHRS; CDR2 reads YFSETQ. The V gene lost 2 bases and the J gene lost 7 bases, with 12 bases spanning the gap. The CDR3 has 14 residues. The CDR3 DNA reads TGCGCCAGCAGCTTCGGACCGAGCGACGGGGAGCTGTTTTTT. Translating it yields CASSFGPSDGELFF.